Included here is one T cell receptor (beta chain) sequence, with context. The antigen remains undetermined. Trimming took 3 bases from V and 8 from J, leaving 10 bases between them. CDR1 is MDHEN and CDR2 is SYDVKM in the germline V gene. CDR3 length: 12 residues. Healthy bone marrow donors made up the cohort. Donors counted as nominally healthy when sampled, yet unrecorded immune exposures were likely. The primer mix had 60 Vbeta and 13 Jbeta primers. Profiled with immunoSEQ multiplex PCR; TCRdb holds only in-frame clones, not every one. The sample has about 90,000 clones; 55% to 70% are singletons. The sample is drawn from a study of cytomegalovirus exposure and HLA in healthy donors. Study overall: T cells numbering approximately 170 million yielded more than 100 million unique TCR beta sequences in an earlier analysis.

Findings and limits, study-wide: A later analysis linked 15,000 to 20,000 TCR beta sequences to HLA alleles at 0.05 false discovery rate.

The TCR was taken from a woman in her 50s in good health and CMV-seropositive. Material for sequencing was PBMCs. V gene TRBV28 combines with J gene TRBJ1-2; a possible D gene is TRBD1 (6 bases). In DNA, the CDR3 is TGTGCCAGCAGTTTTCAGGGGTTGGGCTACACCTTC. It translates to CASSFQGLGYTF.